This TCR beta chain emerged from a study of T-cell memory formation after mild COVID-19 (dated by TCRdb to the early 2020s). Broadly, across the study: TCR sequence clusters from the two donors were found to be largely donor specific. In two donors, T-cell clones that expanded and contracted after mild COVID-19 were tracked by sequencing TCRalpha and TCRbeta repertoires over time. Two young, previously healthy adult volunteers made up the cohort, one male and one female.

The sequencer was an Illumina NovaSeq 6000. cDNA libraries for TCRalpha and TCRbeta were prepared by 5'RACE using constant-segment primers, with sample barcodes and unique molecular identifiers added. Trizol reagent was used to extract RNA from every sample. Amplification of the libraries took two PCR steps, and the second step added a second sample barcode plus Illumina TruSeq adapters. Libraries were sequenced on an Illumina NovaSeq with 2 x 150 bp paired-end reads. In the paper's pipeline: The reads were demultiplexed and collapsed into UMI-guided consensus sequences using migec v1.2.7. With mixcr v2.1.11, UMI consensuses were aligned to TRA and TRB V and J templates and assembled into clonotypes. A clonotype was counted as expanded or contracted only if both edgeR and NoisET called the change significant, with noise models trained on biological replicates. For edgeR calls, a false discovery rate-adjusted p below 0.01 and a log2 fold-change threshold of 1 were applied. As an exploratory analysis of dynamics, max-normalized trajectories of the 1000 most abundant clonotypes were examined by PCA with hierarchical clustering. Separately sequenced CD4+ and CD8+ repertoires were used to assign a CD4 or CD8 phenotype to each responding clone. TCRdb took the public reads, trimmed them with fastp at Q25, ran MiXCR for clone calling and kept in-frame beta chains. Each CDR3 protein appears once, grouped with its most common genes and DNA. The V and J calls and clone size come from TCRdb's table, not from the authors' own analysis. This sample gives under 400,000 distinct CDR3 sequences in total; roughly 21% of them show up just once. Around 13% of the sample goes to the ten largest clones.

Only a few counts were recorded for this clonotype. The antigen it binds to is not known. Base qualities are not provided; no much larger clone lies one nucleotide away. PBMCs were isolated by Ficoll-Paque density gradient centrifugation. From the cysteine up to the phenylalanine, the CDR3 has a length of 17 residues. Just the 51-base CDR3 DNA is kept, in frame starting at base 1. The trim is 2 bases for V and 0 bases for J, with a gap of 13 bases between the germline ends. The germline V gene (reference sequence) yields MNHEY for CDR1 and SMNVEV for CDR2. The study at large found these results: Contracting CD4+ clones turned up mainly in the CM and EM memory subsets, whereas EMRA was where CD8+ clones were enriched. Only two mild cases were covered by the study, and larger cohorts that include severe cases with pre-infection samples were considered necessary. From day 15 to 85, contracting clones showed balanced CD4/CD8 phenotypes, whereas a second wave of clones that expanded from day 15 to 37 leaned towards CD4+. Some responding clones were detected in pre-infection memory, suggesting pre-existing cross-reactive memory T cells joined the SARS-CoV-2 response. SARS-CoV-2 specificity of the second-wave clones peaking on day 37 was not confirmed.

Recombination linked TRBV27 to TRBJ2-2, with a weak D call of TRBD1 (6 bases match). The sequence came from an adult woman who had mild COVID-19 (a few samples of this study predate the infection). The sample titles of this study are shuffled in the database, so cell type and time point are left out; the donor was told from shared clones. The sample consisted of PBMCs or a T cell subset sorted from them (not recorded which). The CDR3 region has the sequence CASSLVRTDTNTGELFF. The DNA sequence is as follows: TGTGCCAGCAGTTTAGTACGGACAGATACGAACACCGGGGAGCTGTTTTTT.